This T cell receptor beta chain derives from a study of shared clonotypes between healthy human individuals. The germline gives CDR1 SGHDN, CDR2 FVKESK. Trimming cost V 4 bases and J 11 bases, with 13 bases left between them. The CDR3 has 12 amino acids. With regard to this clone: Its antigen is unidentified.

The study, taken as a whole, reports: Compared with memory subsets, naive subsets generally had larger estimated richness.

TCRdb's copy holds only in-frame clones and misses some; the assay was immunoSEQ multiplex PCR. The data hold more than 1,200,000 clones, with around 98.5% observed a single time. The specimen was naive CD4+ T cells sorted from blood. The subset denotes: CD45RA+ positively selected. The V call is TRBV14, the J call TRBJ2-3; D perhaps matches TRBD1 (6 bases). This TCR derives from a man younger than 40 in good health. The CDR3 region has the DNA TGTGCCAGCAGCCGGGAGAAGGGGGAGCAGTATTTT. Encoded protein: CASSREKGEQYF.